One and the same sample provided the 9 T cell receptor beta chains below, sequenced in a study of blood T cells in healthy people across ages. A second PCR of about 7 to 11 cycles used a sample-barcoded 5' primer and a J-beta primer mix. TCRdb re-derived calls from the 5' RACE reads in MiXCR, one entry per CDR3 protein. The table records about 640,000 distinct CDR3 sequences, roughly three fifths of them present only once. The specimen sequenced was blood. These TCRs come from a man in his sixties in good health.

CDR3 protein: CASSLSHGNEKLFF. CDR3 coding DNA: TGCGCCAGCAGCTTGTCCCACGGTAATGAAAAACTGTTTTTT. The chain is built from TRBV5-1 and TRBJ1-4, with D uncertain. V was cut by 1 base and J by 4 bases, with 8 bases left in between. The CDR3 has 14 amino acids. The germline V gene encodes CDR1 SGHRS and CDR2 YFSETQ.

J is TRBJ1-2 and V is TRBV20-1; TRBD1 might be the D (5 bases). Germline V gene sequence: CDR1 DFQATT, CDR2 SNEGSKA (reference sequence). With 8 bases removed from V and 6 bases from J, the gap between germline ends came to 13 bases. CDR3 length equals 11 residues. The DNA for the CDR3 is TGCAGTCCCAGGGTAGCGAATGGCTACACCTTC. Translating gives CSPRVANGYTF.

The rearrangement uses TRBV18 and TRBJ1-2; no firm D call. Trimming removed 6 bases from V and 7 bases from J, with 12 bases in between. The CDR3 totals 12 residues. Per the germline V gene, CDR1 is KGHSH and CDR2 is LQKENI. The CDR3 spells CASSSRERGYTF. For the CDR3, the DNA is TGTGCCAGCTCCTCTCGGGAGCGTGGCTACACCTTC.

V usage is TRBV2 and J usage is TRBJ2-5; 7 bases agree with TRBD2. This CDR3 is 12 amino acids long. V was pared by 8 bases and J by 2 bases, with 2 bases of the junction left unmatched. From germline, CDR1 is SNHLY and CDR2 FYNNEI. Written as DNA, the CDR3 is TGTGCCAGCGAGCGGGGTCAAGAGACCCAGTACTTC. This translates into CASERGQETQYF.

A remark on this clonotype: This may come from a read error, since a much larger clone is one base off. CDR3 sequence: CASSYRTSGGPNEQYF. The CDR3 region has the DNA TGTGCCAGCAGTTACCGTACTAGCGGGGGGCCTAATGAGCAGTACTTC. This chain joins TRBV6-2 or TRBV6-3 and TRBJ2-5, with TRBD2 matching over 12 bases. CDR3 length: 16 amino acids. Germline values: CDR1 MNHEY, CDR2 SVGEGT. V lost 2 bases to trimming and J lost 11 bases; unmatched junction nucleotides: 12.

The J gene is TRBJ2-7, the V gene TRBV3-1; D could derive from TRBD1 or TRBD2 (5 bases each). V dropped 1 base and J dropped 0 bases, with 16 bases sitting between them. This CDR3 contains 17 residues. CDR1 is LGHDT, CDR2 YNNKEL, per germline (reference sequence). The CDR3 here is CASSQVIGAGSSYEQYF. In nucleotides, the CDR3 is TGTGCCAGCAGCCAAGTTATAGGAGCAGGGAGCTCCTACGAGCAGTACTTC.

V and J are TRBV2 and TRBJ2-3; D assignment may be TRBD1 or TRBD2 (5 bases each). From germline, CDR1 is SNHLY and CDR2 FYNNEI. The CDR3 is 15 residues long. V dropped 1 base and J dropped 5 bases, with 13 bases sitting between them. DNA of the CDR3: TGTGCCAGCAGTGAAGTTGGTGGGGGAAGAGATACGCAGTATTTT. Its translation: CASSEVGGGRDTQYF. Supplemented by reference TRBV2 and TRBJ2-3, the full variable domain reads EPEVTQTPSHQVTQMGQEVILRCVPISNHLYFYWYRQILGQKVEFLVSFYNNEISEKSEIFDDQFSVERPDGSNFTLKIRSTKLEDSAMYFCASSEVGGGRDTQYFGPGTRLTVL.

This chain uses TRBV15 with TRBJ2-3; possibly TRBD2 for D (6 bases). CDR3 length equals 15 residues. Germline V lookup: CDR1 LNHNV, CDR2 YYDKDF (reference sequence). V dropped 0 bases and J dropped 4 bases, with 11 bases sitting between them. The CDR3 DNA is TGTGCCACCAGCAGAGATTTAGGGACTGCAGATACGCAGTATTTT. Protein: CATSRDLGTADTQYF. Variable domain in full (rest from reference TRBV15 and TRBJ2-3): DAMVIQNPRYQVTQFGKPVTLSCSQTLNHNVMYWYQQKSSQAPKLLFHYYDKDFNNEADTPDNFQSRRPNTSFCFLDIRSPGLGDTAMYLCATSRDLGTADTQYFGPGTRLTVL.

The rearrangement joins TRBV14 to TRBJ1-6; no definite D call. This CDR3 contains 15 residues. Germline CDR1 is SGHDN and CDR2 is FVKESK. V lost 1 base, J lost 9 bases, and 13 bases lay in between. CDR3 coding DNA: TGTGCCAGCAGCCAAGGACTGGGAGTCGGTTCACCCCTCCACTTT. Residues: CASSQGLGVGSPLHF.